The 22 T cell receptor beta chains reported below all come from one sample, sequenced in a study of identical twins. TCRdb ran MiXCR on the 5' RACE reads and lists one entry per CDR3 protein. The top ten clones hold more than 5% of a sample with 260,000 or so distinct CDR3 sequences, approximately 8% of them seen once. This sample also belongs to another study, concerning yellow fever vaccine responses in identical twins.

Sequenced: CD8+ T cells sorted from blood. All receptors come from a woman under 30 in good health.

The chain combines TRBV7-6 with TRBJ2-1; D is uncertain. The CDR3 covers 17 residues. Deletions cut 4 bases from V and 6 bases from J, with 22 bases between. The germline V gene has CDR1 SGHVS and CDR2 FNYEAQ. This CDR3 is CASSSPWGSEKGNEQFF. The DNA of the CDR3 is TGTGCCAGCAGCTCGCCCTGGGGATCGGAGAAGGGCAATGAGCAGTTCTTC.

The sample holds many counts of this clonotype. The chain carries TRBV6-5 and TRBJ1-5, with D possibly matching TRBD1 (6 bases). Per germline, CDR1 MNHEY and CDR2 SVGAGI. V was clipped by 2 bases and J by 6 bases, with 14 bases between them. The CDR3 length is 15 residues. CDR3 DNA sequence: TGTGCCAGCAGTTACGAGGGCCAGGGGTTTCAGCCCCAGCATTTT. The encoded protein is CASSYEGQGFQPQHF.

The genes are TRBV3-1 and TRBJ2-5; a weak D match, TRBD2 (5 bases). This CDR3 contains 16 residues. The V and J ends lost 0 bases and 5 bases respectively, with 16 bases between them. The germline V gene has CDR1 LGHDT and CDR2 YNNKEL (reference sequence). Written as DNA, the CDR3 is TGTGCCAGCAGCCAAGATATGGGGAGCCCCGGGGAGACCCAGTACTTC. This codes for CASSQDMGSPGETQYF.

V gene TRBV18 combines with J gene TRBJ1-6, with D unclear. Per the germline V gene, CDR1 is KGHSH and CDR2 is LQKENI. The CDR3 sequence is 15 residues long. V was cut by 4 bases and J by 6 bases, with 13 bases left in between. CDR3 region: CASSQEKTTNSPLHF. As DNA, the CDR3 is TGTGCCAGCTCACAGGAGAAAACGACTAATTCACCCCTCCACTTT.

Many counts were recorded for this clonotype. The CDR3 reads CASTDRVSNEQFF. In nucleotides, the CDR3 is TGCGCCAGCACCGACAGGGTTAGCAATGAGCAGTTCTTC. This chain uses TRBV5-1 with TRBJ2-1; the match to TRBD1 covers 7 bases. This CDR3 is 13 amino acids long. CDR1 is SGHRS, CDR2 YFSETQ, per germline. Trimming removed 6 bases from V and 6 bases from J; junction bases left unmatched: 6.

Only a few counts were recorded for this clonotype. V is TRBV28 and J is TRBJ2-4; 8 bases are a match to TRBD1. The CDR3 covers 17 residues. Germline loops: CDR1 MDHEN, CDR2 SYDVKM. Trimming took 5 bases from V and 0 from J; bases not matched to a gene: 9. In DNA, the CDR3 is TGTGCCAGCAGTAACCCCCGGACAGGGCTAGCCAAAAACATTCAGTACTTC. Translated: CASSNPRTGLAKNIQYF.

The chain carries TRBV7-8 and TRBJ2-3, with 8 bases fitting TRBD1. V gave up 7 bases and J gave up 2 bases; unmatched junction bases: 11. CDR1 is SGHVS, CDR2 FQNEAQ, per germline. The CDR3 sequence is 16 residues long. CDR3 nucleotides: TGTGCCAGCAATACAGGGGGTTTTTCCTTCACAGATACGCAGTATTTT. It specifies CASNTGGFSFTDTQYF.

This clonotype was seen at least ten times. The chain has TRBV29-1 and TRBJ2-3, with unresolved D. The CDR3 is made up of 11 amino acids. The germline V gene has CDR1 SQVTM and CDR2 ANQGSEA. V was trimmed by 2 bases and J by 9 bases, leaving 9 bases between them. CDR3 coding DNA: TGCAGCGTTGAAACCGGTCGGACGCAGTATTTT. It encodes CSVETGRTQYF.

The CDR3 is CASSWTSGEYNEQFF. Here the CDR3 DNA reads TGCGCCAGCAGCTGGACTAGCGGGGAATACAATGAGCAGTTCTTC. V is TRBV5-1 and J is TRBJ2-1; 12 nucleotides line up with TRBD2. Per the germline V gene, CDR1 is SGHRS and CDR2 is YFSETQ. V shed 3 bases and J 4 bases; nucleotides not matched to a gene: 2. CDR3 size: 15 residues. Supplemented by reference TRBV5-1 and TRBJ2-1, the full variable domain reads KAGVTQTPRYLIKTRGQQVTLSCSPISGHRSVSWYQQTPGQGLQFLFEYFSETQRNKGNFPGRFSGRQFSNSRSEMNVSTLELGDSALYLCASSWTSGEYNEQFFGPGTRLTVL.

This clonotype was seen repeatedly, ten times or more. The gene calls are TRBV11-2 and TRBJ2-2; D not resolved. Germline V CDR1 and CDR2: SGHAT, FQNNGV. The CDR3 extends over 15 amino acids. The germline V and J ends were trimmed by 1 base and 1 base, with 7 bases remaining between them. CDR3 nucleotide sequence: TGTGCCAGCAGCTTAGGGCAGCTGAACACCGGGGAGCTGTTTTTT. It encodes CASSLGQLNTGELFF.

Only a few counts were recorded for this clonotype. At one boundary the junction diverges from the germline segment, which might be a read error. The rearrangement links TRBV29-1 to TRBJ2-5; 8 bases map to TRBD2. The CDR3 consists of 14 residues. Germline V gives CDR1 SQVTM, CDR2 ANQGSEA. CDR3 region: CSLEGGGSQETQYF. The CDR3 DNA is TGCAGCCTTGAGGGCGGGGGGTCCCAAGAGACCCAGTACTTC.

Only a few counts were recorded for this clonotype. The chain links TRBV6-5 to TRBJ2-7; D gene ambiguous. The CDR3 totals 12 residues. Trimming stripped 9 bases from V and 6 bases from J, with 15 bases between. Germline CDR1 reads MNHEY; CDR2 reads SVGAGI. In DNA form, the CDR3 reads TGTGCCAGTGGGCCTTTCGGCGCCGAGCAGTACTTC. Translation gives CASGPFGAEQYF.

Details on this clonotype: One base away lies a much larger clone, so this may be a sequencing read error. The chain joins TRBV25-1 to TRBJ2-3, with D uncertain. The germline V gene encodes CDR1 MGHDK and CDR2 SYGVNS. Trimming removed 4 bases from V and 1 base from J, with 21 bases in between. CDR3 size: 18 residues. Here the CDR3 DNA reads TGTGCCAGCAGTGCCGCCCCTTGGGCGGTAGCTGGCACAGATACGCAGTATTTT. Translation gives CASSAAPWAVAGTDTQYF. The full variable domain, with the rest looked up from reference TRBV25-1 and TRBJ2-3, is EADIYQTPRYLVIGTGKKITLECSQTMGHDKMYWYQQDPGMELHLIHYSYGVNSTEKGDLSSESTVSRIRTEHFPLTLESARPSHTSQYLCASSAAPWAVAGTDTQYFGPGTRLTVL.

The CDR3 here is CASRPHEGGPHEQYF. CDR3 bases: TGTGCCAGCAGACCCCACGAGGGGGGACCCCACGAGCAGTACTTC. The chain couples TRBV25-1 to TRBJ2-7; the D gene could be TRBD1 or TRBD2 (6 bases each). Germline-derived CDR1 and CDR2 are MGHDK and SYGVNS. V was shortened by 6 bases and J by 5 bases, with 20 bases between the two germline ends. The CDR3 has 15 amino acids.

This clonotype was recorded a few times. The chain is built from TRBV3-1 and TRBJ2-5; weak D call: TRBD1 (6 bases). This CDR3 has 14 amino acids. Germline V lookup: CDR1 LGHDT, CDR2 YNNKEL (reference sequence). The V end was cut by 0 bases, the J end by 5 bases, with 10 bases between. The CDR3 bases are TGTGCCAGCAGCCAAGATGGGGGCGAGGAGACCCAGTACTTC. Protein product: CASSQDGGEETQYF.

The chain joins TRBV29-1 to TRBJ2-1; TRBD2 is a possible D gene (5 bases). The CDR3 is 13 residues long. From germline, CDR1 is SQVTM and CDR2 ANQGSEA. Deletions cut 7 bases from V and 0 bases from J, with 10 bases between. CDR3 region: CSGLGSSYNEQFF. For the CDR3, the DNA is TGCAGCGGGCTAGGGAGCTCCTACAATGAGCAGTTCTTC.

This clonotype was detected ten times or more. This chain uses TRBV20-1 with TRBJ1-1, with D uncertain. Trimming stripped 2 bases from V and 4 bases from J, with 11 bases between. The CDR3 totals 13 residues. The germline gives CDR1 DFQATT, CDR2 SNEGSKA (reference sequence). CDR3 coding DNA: TGCAGTGCTAGAACACCTTCAGGCACTGAAGCTTTCTTT. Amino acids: CSARTPSGTEAFF.

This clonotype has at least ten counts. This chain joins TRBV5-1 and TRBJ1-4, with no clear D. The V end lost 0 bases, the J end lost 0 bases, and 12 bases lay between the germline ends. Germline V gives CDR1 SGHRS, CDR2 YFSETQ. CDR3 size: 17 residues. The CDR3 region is CASSLDEVETTNEKLFF. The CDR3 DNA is TGCGCCAGCAGCTTGGATGAAGTGGAGACAACTAATGAAAAACTGTTTTTT.

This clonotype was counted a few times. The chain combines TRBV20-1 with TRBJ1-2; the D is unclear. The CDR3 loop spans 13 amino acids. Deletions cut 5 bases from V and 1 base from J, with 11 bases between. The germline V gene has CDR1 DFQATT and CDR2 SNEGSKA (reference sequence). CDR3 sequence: CSAPLVDNYGYTF. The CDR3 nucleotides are TGCAGTGCTCCCCTCGTAGATAACTATGGCTACACCTTC.

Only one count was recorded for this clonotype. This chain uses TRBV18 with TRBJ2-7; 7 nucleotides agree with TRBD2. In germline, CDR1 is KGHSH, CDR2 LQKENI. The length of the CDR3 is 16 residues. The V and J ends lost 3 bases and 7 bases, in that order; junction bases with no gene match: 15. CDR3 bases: TGTGCCAGCTCACCTCGAGACGAGGGAGGGATCGAAGAGCAGTACTTC. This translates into CASSPRDEGGIEEQYF.

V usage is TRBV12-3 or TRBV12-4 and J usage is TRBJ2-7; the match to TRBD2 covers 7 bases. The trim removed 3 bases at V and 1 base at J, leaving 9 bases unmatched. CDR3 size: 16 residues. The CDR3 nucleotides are TGTGCCAGCAGTTTTTTGGTGGGAGGGGAGTCCTACGAGCAGTACTTC. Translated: CASSFLVGGESYEQYF.

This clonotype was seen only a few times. CDR3 nucleotides: TGCAGTGCTAGGGGGCTCACCGAGGTGGAGCAGTACTTC. Its translation: CSARGLTEVEQYF. The chain couples TRBV20-1 to TRBJ2-7; possible D gene TRBD1, 5 bases. The germline V gene has CDR1 DFQATT and CDR2 SNEGSKA (reference sequence). V lost 3 bases and J 7 bases, leaving 16 bases between the germline ends. The length of the CDR3 is 13 residues.